This passage covers 4 T cell receptor beta chains from one sample sequenced in a study of regulatory T cells in long-lasting Graves disease. Arm-PCR with iRepertoire HTBI primers amplified the CDR3 regions for these TCR beta libraries. TCRdb passed the multiplex PCR reads through MiXCR, listing each CDR3 protein once. The data hold roughly 400,000 distinct CDR3 sequences, with under 25% observed a single time. Time point noted: persistent/refractory GD, antithyroid drugs over 5 years with positive TRAb. The authors made the TCR library using RNA they extracted from PBMCs. Sequencing was performed on peripheral blood mononuclear cells (PBMCs), taken when the disease was refractory, from a patient treated with antithyroid drugs. These receptor sequences come from a female donor with Graves disease.

This clonotype appeared many times. The gene calls are TRBV15 and TRBJ1-5, with no clear D. The CDR3 runs 15 residues. V lost 0 bases, J lost 7 bases, and 13 bases lay in between. The germline CDR1 and CDR2 sequences are LNHNV and YYDKDF (reference sequence). CDR3 amino acids: CATSRDLGTRQPQHF. The CDR3 DNA sequence: TGTGCCACCAGCAGAGATTTGGGTACGAGGCAGCCCCAGCATTTT.

The CDR3 nucleotides read TGTGCCAGCAGGGGGGTAGGTCCCACTGAGCAGTTCTTC. Residues: CASRGVGPTEQFF. The chain joins TRBV6-2 or TRBV6-3 to TRBJ2-1, with D perhaps assigned TRBD1 or TRBD2 (5 bases each). CDR3 length: 13 residues. V was shortened by 6 bases and J by 9 bases, with 15 bases between the two germline ends. The germline gives CDR1 MNHEY, CDR2 SVGEGT.

As for this clonotype: This clone may be a read error of a much larger clone one base away. The chain couples TRBV6-2 or TRBV6-3 to TRBJ1-6; 7 nucleotides align to TRBD1. CDR3 length: 16 residues. Germline-derived CDR1 and CDR2 are MNHEY and SVGEGT. This CDR3 reads CANSGPQGQNNSPLHF. CDR3 DNA: TGTGCCAACAGTGGACCACAGGGGCAAAATAATTCACCCCTCCACTTT.

This clonotype was seen repeatedly, ten times or more. The chain combines TRBV28 with TRBJ2-7, with D uncertain. Deletions cut 8 bases from V and 1 base from J, with 18 bases between. Per germline, CDR1 MDHEN and CDR2 SYDVKM. The length of the CDR3 is 15 residues. The CDR3 nucleotides are TGTGCCAGCGGGATCAGGAGCTTAATGTCCTACGAGCAGTACTTC. Translated: CASGIRSLMSYEQYF.